This T cell receptor (beta chain) is drawn from a study of CD8 T cells in Susac syndrome. Germline V gene lookup returns CDR1 KGHDR and CDR2 SFDVKD. The CDR3 is 12 residues long. Trimming removed 5 bases at V and 4 bases at J, with 5 bases between. Random hexamers were used to reverse transcribe the RNA input (0.5 to 1 ug). One entry per CDR3 protein results from TCRdb running MiXCR on the immunoSEQ multiplex PCR reads. This sample has about 300,000 distinct CDR3 sequences, with roughly 85% found just once. The clonotype originates from a human donor with multiple sclerosis. This rearrangement joins TRBV24-1 to TRBJ2-1; D gene unclear. Sequencing input: CD8+ T cells from PBMCs. For the CDR3, the DNA is TGTGCCACCAGTGTCCGGTACAATGAGCAGTTCTTC. Translation: CATSVRYNEQFF.